The TCR beta chain under discussion was sequenced for a study of radiotherapy plus CTLA-4 blockade in lung cancer. CDR1 LNHDA and CDR2 SQIVND come from the germline V gene (reference sequence). The CDR3 sequence is 16 residues long. Trimming cost V 1 base and J 3 bases, with 13 bases left between them. Clones were read by immunoSEQ multiplex PCR, and TCRdb kept only the in-frame ones, dropping some. The sample carries around 45,000 clones, roughly four fifths recorded once. V gene TRBV19 combines with J gene TRBJ1-5, with D uncertain. The input for sequencing was peripheral blood, taken from a patient treated with radiotherapy plus ipilimumab. This TCR derives from a human donor with non-small cell lung cancer who had a complete response to radiotherapy plus ipilimumab. The CDR3 reads CASSIVEQPANQPQHF. CDR3 nucleotide sequence: TGTGCCAGTAGTATAGTAGAACAGCCGGCCAATCAGCCCCAGCATTTT.